The 13 T cell receptor beta chains given below trace back to one sample, sequenced in a study of cytomegalovirus exposure and HLA in healthy donors. 60 Vbeta and 13 Jbeta primers were used in PCR. Clones were sequenced by immunoSEQ multiplex PCR, and TCRdb holds only the in-frame ones, with some missing. This sample lists roughly 120,000 clones; its ten largest clones have 2% to 2.5%. The sample comprised PBMCs. Every receptor here comes from a man aged 35 to 55 in good health and CMV-seronegative.

The V and J genes are TRBV2 and TRBJ2-3, with a weak D call TRBD2 (5 bases). Trimming removed 4 bases from V and 10 bases from J, with 12 bases in between. Germline V CDR1 and CDR2: SNHLY, FYNNEI. The CDR3 has 12 residues. The CDR3 reads CASSATGSAQYF. CDR3 nucleotides: TGTGCCAGCAGTGCAACGGGGTCTGCGCAGTATTTT. Full variable domain (outside the CDR3, taken from reference TRBV2 and TRBJ2-3): EPEVTQTPSHQVTQMGQEVILRCVPISNHLYFYWYRQILGQKVEFLVSFYNNEISEKSEIFDDQFSVERPDGSNFTLKIRSTKLEDSAMYFCASSATGSAQYFGPGTRLTVL.

This chain uses TRBV9 with TRBJ2-3; possible D gene TRBD1, 6 bases. V gave up 2 bases and J gave up 2 bases, with 9 bases separating them. In germline, CDR1 is SGDLS, CDR2 YYNGEE. The length of the CDR3 is 14 residues. Here the CDR3 DNA reads TGTGCCAGCAGCGTTTGGGACAACACAGATACGCAGTATTTT. Protein: CASSVWDNTDTQYF.

This chain uses TRBV5-1 with TRBJ2-1; the match to TRBD2 covers 9 bases. The CDR3 has 15 amino acids. The germline gives CDR1 SGHRS, CDR2 YFSETQ. V trimming: 0 bases; J trimming: 8 bases; junction bases outside the gene matches: 6. CDR3 coding DNA: TGCGCCAGCAGCTTGGGTGGTAGCGGGAGAGATGAGCAGTTCTTC. Protein sequence: CASSLGGSGRDEQFF.

The chain links TRBV7-8 to TRBJ2-3, with D maybe TRBD2 (5 bases). Germline CDR1 reads SGHVS; CDR2 reads FQNEAQ. The CDR3 length is 17 residues. V was shortened by 3 bases and J by 0 bases, with 16 bases between the two germline ends. Here the CDR3 DNA reads TGTGCCAGCAGCTTCTACATAACGGGAACTAGCACAGATACGCAGTATTTT. This gives the protein CASSFYITGTSTDTQYF.

This chain links TRBV5-5 with TRBJ1-1, with D perhaps TRBD1 (5 bases). Trimming pared 4 bases from V and 1 base from J, leaving 11 bases between. CDR3 length: 14 amino acids. CDR1 SGHKS and CDR2 YYEKEE come from the germline V gene (reference sequence). Here the CDR3 reads CASSRDRKNTEAFF. CDR3 bases: TGTGCCAGCAGCCGTGACAGAAAGAACACTGAAGCTTTCTTT.

This rearrangement joins TRBV2 to TRBJ1-4; 9 bases match TRBD1. CDR3 size: 15 residues. The junction had 8 bases not matched to a gene; V was cut back by 7 bases and J by 5 bases. Germline values: CDR1 SNHLY, CDR2 FYNNEI. This CDR3 is CASMQQGALNEKLFF. As DNA, the CDR3 is TGTGCCAGCATGCAACAGGGGGCCCTAAATGAAAAACTGTTTTTT.

This rearrangement joins TRBV15 to TRBJ2-5; the match to TRBD2 covers 11 bases. This CDR3 contains 16 residues. Germline V CDR1 and CDR2: LNHNV, YYDKDF (reference sequence). The J segment lost 2 bases and the V segment lost 8 bases, leaving 10 bases of the junction unmatched. CDR3 DNA sequence: TGTGCCACCGGTTATAGCGGGAGGGGGAGGCAAGAGACCCAGTACTTC. Its protein product is CATGYSGRGRQETQYF.

The chain uses TRBV5-1 and TRBJ1-1, with D tentatively TRBD1 (6 bases). Between the trimmed V and J ends, which lost 0 bases and 11 bases, there was a span of 11 bases. Germline V CDR1 and CDR2: SGHRS, YFSETQ. The CDR3 loop spans 12 amino acids. The CDR3 coding sequence is TGCGCCAGCAGCTTGGTCGGGGGGCGGGCTTTCTTT. Translation: CASSLVGGRAFF.

The rearrangement joins TRBV27 to TRBJ2-7, with 9 bases identical to TRBD1. V lost 8 bases to trimming and J lost 7 bases; unmatched junction nucleotides: 21. The CDR3 contains 17 residues. Germline V lookup: CDR1 MNHEY, CDR2 SMNVEV (reference sequence). Here the CDR3 DNA reads TGTGCCAGCTCGCTATCGGGACAGGGAATTTCTTTCCGGGAGCAGTACTTC. Its translation is CASSLSGQGISFREQYF.

The V and J genes are TRBV7-2 and TRBJ2-7; 10 positions agree with TRBD1. This CDR3 has 16 residues. Germline-derived CDR1 and CDR2 are SGHTA and FQGNSA. V lost 6 bases to trimming and J lost 3 bases; unmatched junction nucleotides: 11. In DNA form, the CDR3 reads TGTGCCAGCAGTCGAGGACAGGGGGGTCCTTTCTACGAGCAGTACTTC. This codes for CASSRGQGGPFYEQYF.

The rearrangement links TRBV5-5 to TRBJ2-1; D gene uncertain. The CDR3 has 16 amino acids. V was pared by 4 bases and J by 0 bases, with 14 bases between. Germline loops: CDR1 SGHKS, CDR2 YYEKEE (reference sequence). This CDR3 reads CASSLGAAFSYNEQFF. CDR3 DNA sequence: TGTGCCAGCAGCCTTGGAGCAGCCTTCTCCTACAATGAGCAGTTCTTC.

The J gene is TRBJ2-5, the V gene TRBV4-1; 8 positions match TRBD2. From germline, CDR1 is MGHRA and CDR2 YSYEKL. The V segment lost 4 bases and the J segment 5 bases; nucleotides outside the gene matches: 6. The CDR3 is 14 residues long. The CDR3 sequence is CASSLSGSGETQYF. The CDR3 DNA sequence: TGCGCCAGCAGCCTGAGCGGGAGTGGGGAGACCCAGTACTTC.

CDR3 DNA sequence: TGTGCCAGCAGCCCCAGACAGGAGGAAGCTTTCTTT. This encodes CASSPRQEEAFF. This chain uses TRBV11-2 with TRBJ1-1, with D tentatively TRBD1 (6 bases). The germline V gene has CDR1 SGHAT and CDR2 FQNNGV. The CDR3 sequence is 12 residues long. V was trimmed by 5 bases and J by 8 bases, leaving 12 bases between them. The variable domain in full, completed from reference TRBV11-2 and TRBJ1-1, reads EAGVAQSPRYKIIEKRQSVAFWCNPISGHATLYWYQQILGQGPKLLIQFQNNGVVDDSQLPKDRFSAERLKGVDSTLKIQPAKLEDSAVYLCASSPRQEEAFFGQGTRLTVV.